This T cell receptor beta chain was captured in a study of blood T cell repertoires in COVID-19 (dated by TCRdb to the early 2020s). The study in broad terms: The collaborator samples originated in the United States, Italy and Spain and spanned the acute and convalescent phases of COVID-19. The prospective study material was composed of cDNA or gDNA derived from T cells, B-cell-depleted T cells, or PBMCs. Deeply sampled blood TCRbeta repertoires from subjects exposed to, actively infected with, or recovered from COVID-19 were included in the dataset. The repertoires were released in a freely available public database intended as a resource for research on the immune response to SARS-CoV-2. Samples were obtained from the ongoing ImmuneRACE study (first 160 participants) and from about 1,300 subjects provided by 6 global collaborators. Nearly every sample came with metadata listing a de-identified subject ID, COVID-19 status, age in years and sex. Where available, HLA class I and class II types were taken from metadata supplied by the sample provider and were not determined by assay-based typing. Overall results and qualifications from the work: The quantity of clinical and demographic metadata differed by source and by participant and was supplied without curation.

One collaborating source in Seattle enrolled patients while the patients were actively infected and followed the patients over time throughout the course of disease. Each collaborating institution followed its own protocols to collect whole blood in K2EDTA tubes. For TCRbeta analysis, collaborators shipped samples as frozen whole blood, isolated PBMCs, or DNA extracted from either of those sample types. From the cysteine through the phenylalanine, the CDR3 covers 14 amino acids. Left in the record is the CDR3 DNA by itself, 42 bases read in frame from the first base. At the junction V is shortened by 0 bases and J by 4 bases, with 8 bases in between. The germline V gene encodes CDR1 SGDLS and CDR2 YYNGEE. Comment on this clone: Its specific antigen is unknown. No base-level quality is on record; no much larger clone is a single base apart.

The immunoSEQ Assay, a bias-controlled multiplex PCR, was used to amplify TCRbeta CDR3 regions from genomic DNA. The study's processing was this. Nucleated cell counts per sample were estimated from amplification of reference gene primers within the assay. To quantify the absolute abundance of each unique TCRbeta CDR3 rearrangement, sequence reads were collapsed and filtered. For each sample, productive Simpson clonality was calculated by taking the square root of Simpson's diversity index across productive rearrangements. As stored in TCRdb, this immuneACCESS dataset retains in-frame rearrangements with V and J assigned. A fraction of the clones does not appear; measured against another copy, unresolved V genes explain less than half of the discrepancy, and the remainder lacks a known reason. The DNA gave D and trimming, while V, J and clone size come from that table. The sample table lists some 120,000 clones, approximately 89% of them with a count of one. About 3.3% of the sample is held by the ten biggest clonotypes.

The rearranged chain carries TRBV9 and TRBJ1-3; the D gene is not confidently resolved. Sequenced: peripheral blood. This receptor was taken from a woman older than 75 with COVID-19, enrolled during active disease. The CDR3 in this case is CASSVAGSGNTIYF. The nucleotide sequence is TGTGCCAGCAGCGTAGCCGGGTCCGGAAACACCATATATTTT.